This T cell receptor (beta chain) was sequenced for a study of T cell responses to AZD1222 COVID-19 vaccine. As for this clone: The antigen is not known.

Germline CDR1 and CDR2: LGHDT and YNNKEL (reference sequence). This CDR3 has 14 amino acids. The J segment lost 7 bases and the V segment lost 3 bases, leaving 5 bases of the junction unmatched. Study-level results: White British ancestry dominated among donors, who included more females, and clonal diversity was possibly underestimated.

The repertoire was sequenced with immunoSEQ multiplex PCR; TCRdb's copy has only in-frame clones and lacks some. The sample records some 100,000 clones, 85% to 90% being singletons. This chain connects TRBV3-1 (or the pseudogene TRBV3-2) to TRBJ1-4; 7 bases agree with TRBD1. The specimen comprised peripheral blood, sampled on day 0 of AZD1222 vaccination. The clonotype was recovered from an adult in good health. CDR3 protein: CASSQGTVGEKLFF. CDR3 in DNA: TGTGCCAGCAGCCAGGGGACAGTAGGTGAAAAACTGTTTTTT.